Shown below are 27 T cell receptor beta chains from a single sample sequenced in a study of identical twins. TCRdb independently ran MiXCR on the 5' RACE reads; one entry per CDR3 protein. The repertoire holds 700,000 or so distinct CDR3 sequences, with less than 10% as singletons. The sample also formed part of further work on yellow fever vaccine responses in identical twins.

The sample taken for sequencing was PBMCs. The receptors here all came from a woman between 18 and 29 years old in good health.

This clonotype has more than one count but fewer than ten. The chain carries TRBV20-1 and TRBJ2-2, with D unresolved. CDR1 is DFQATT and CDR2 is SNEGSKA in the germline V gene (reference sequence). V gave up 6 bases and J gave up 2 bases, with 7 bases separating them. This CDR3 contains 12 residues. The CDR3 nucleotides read TGCAGTGCCACCGGAAACACCGGGGAGCTGTTTTTT. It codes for CSATGNTGELFF.

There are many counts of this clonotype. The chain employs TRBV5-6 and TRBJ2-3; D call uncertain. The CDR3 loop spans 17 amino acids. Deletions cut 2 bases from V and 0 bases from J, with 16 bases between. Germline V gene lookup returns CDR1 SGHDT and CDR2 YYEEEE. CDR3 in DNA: TGTGCCAGCAGCTTTTTTACCGGGTTCCCCAGCACAGATACGCAGTATTTT. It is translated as CASSFFTGFPSTDTQYF. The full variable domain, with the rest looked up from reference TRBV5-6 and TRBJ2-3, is DAGVTQSPTHLIKTRGQQVTLRCSPKSGHDTVSWYQQALGQGPQFIFQYYEEEERQRGNFPDRFSGHQFPNYSSELNVNALLLGDSALYLCASSFFTGFPSTDTQYFGPGTRLTVL.

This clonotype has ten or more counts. This CDR3 reads CASSRPGQGENIQYF. The CDR3 DNA sequence: TGTGCCAGCAGTCGTCCGGGACAGGGCGAAAACATTCAGTACTTC. This chain links TRBV12-3 or TRBV12-4 with TRBJ2-4; 9 bases match TRBD1. The CDR3 totals 15 residues. V dropped 5 bases and J dropped 5; count of bases not matched to a gene: 7.

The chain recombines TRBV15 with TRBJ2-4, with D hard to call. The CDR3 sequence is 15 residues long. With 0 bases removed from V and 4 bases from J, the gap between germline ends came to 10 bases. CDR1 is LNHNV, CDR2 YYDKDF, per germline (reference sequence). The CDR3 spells CATSRDLTSKNIQYF. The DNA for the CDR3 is TGTGCCACCAGCAGAGATCTGACCTCTAAAAACATTCAGTACTTC.

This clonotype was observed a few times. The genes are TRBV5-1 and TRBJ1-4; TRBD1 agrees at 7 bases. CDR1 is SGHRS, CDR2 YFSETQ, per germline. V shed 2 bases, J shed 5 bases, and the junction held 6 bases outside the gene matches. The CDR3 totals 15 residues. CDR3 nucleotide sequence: TGCGCCAGCAGCTTTGACGACAGGGTAAATGAAAAACTGTTTTTT. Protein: CASSFDDRVNEKLFF.

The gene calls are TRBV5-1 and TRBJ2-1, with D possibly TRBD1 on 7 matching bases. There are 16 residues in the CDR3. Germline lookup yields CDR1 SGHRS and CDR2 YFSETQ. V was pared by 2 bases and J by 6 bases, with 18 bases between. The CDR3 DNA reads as TGCGCCAGCAGCTTATCAAACGGACAGGAGGGCAATGAGCAGTTCTTC. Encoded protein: CASSLSNGQEGNEQFF.

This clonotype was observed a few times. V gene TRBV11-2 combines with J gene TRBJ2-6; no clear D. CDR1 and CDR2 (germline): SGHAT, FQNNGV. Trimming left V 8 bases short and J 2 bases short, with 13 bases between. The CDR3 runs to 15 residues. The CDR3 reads CASLVREPGANVLTF. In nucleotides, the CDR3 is TGTGCCAGCCTGGTTAGGGAACCTGGGGCCAACGTCCTGACTTTC.

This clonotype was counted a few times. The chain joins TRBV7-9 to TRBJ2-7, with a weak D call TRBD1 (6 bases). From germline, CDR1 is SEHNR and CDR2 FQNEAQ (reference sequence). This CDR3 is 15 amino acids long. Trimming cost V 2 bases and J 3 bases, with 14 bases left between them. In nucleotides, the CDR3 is TGTGCCAGCAGCTTATACTCGGACAGTATCTACGAGCAGTACTTC. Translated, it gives CASSLYSDSIYEQYF.

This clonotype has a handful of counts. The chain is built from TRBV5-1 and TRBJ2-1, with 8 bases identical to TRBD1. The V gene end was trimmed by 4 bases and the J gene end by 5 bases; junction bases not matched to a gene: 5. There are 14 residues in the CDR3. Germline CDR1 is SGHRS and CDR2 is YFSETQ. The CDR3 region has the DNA TGCGCCAGCAGCGTCGGGACAGGTAACAATGAGCAGTTCTTC. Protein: CASSVGTGNNEQFF.

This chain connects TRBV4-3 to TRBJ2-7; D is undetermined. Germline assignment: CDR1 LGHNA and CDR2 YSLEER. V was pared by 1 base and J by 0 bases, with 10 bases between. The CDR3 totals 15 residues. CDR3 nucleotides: TGCGCCAGCAGCCAAGGTTTAGGGCTCTCCTACGAGCAGTACTTC. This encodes CASSQGLGLSYEQYF.

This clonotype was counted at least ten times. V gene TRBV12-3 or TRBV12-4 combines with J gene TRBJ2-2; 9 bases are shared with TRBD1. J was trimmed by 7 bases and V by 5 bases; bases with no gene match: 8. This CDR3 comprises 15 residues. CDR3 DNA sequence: TGTGCCAGCAGTCCTGGACAGGGGAGGATCGGGGAGCTGTTTTTT. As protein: CASSPGQGRIGELFF.

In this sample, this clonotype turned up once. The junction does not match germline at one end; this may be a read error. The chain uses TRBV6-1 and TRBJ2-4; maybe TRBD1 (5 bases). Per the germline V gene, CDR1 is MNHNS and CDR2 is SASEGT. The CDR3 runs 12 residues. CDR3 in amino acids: CASSDLMDIQCF. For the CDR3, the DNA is TGTGCCAGCAGTGACCTTATGGACATTCAGTGCTTC.

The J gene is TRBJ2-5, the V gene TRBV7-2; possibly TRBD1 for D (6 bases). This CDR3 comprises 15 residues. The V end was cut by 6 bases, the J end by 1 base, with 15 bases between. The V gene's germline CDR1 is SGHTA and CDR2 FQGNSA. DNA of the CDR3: TGTGCCAGCAGATCGAAGACAGGAGGCCAAGAGACCCAGTACTTC. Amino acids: CASRSKTGGQETQYF.

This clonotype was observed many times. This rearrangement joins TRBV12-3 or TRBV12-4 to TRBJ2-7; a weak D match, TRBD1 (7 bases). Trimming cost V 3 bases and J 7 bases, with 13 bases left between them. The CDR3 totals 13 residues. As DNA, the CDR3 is TGTGCCAGCAGTTTCCAGGGGGAGGAGGAGCAGTACTTC. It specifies CASSFQGEEEQYF.

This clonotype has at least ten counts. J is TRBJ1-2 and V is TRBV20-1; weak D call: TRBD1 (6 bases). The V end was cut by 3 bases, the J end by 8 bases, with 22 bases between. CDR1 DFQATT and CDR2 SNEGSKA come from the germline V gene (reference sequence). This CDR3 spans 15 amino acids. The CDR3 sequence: CSASESGGGPGGYTF. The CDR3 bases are TGCAGTGCTAGTGAATCGGGGGGCGGCCCGGGAGGCTACACCTTC.

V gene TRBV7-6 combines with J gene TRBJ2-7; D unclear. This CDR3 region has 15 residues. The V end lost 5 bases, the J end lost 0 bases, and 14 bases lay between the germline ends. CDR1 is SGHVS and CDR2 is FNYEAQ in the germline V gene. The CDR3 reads CASSPASPNSYEQYF. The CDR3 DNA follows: TGTGCCAGCAGCCCGGCGTCTCCAAACTCCTACGAGCAGTACTTC.

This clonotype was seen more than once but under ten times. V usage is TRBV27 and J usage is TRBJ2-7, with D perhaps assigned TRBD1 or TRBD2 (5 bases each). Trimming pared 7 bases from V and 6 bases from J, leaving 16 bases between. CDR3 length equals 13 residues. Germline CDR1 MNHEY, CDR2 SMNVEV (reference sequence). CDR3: CASNRRGAGEQYF. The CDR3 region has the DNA TGTGCCAGCAACCGAAGAGGGGCGGGCGAGCAGTACTTC.

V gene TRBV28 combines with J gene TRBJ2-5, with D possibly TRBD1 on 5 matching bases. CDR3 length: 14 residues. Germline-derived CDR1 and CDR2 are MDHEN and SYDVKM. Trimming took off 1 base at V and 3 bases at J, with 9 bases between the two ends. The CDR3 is CASSLFDSKETQYF. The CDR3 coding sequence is TGTGCCAGCAGTTTATTCGACAGTAAAGAGACCCAGTACTTC.

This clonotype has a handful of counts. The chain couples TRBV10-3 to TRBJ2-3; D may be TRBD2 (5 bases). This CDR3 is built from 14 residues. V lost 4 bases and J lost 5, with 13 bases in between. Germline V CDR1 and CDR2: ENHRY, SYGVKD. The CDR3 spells CAISGRGSEDTQYF. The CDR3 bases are TGTGCCATCAGTGGCCGGGGTTCGGAAGATACGCAGTATTTT.

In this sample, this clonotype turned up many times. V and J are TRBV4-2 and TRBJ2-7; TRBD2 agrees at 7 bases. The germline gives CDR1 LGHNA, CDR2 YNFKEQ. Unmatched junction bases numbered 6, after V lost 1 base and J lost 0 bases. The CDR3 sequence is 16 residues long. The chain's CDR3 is CASSQVSSGISYEQYF. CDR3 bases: TGTGCCAGCAGCCAAGTGTCCAGCGGGATCTCCTACGAGCAGTACTTC.

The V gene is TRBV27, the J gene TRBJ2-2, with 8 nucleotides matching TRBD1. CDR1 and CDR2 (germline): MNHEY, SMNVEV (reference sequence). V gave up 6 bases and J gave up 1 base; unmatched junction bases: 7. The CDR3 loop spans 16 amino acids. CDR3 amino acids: CASRRQGTMNTGELFF. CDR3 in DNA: TGTGCCAGCAGACGACAGGGGACGATGAACACCGGGGAGCTGTTTTTT.

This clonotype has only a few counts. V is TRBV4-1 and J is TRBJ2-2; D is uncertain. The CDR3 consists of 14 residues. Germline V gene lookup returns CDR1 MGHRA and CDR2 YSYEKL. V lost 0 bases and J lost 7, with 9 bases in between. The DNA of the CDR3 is TGCGCCAGCAGCCAAGAAATGCAGAACGGGGAGCTGTTTTTT. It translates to CASSQEMQNGELFF.

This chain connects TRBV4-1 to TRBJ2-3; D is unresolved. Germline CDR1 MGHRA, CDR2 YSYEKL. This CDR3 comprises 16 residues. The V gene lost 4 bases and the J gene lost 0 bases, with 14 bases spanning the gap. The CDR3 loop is CASSPTSRTSTDTQYF. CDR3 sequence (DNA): TGCGCCAGCAGCCCTACTTCGCGTACTAGCACAGATACGCAGTATTTT.

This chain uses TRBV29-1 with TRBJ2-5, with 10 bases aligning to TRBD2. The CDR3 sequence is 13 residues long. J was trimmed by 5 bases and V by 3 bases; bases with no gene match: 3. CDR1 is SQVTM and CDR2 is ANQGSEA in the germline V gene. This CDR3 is CSVEASGSETQYF. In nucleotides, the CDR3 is TGCAGCGTTGAGGCTAGCGGGAGCGAGACCCAGTACTTC.

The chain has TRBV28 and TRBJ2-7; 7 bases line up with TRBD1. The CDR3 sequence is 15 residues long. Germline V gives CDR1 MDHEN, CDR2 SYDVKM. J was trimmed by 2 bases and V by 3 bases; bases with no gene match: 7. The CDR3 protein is CASSFWDSLTYEQYF. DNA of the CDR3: TGTGCCAGCAGTTTCTGGGACAGTTTAACCTACGAGCAGTACTTC.

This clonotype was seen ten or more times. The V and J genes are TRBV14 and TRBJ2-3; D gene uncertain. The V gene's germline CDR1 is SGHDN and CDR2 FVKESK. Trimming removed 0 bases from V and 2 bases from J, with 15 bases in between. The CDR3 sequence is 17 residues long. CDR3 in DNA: TGTGCCAGCAGCCAAGAGGAAGGCTATCGATCCACAGATACGCAGTATTTT. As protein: CASSQEEGYRSTDTQYF.

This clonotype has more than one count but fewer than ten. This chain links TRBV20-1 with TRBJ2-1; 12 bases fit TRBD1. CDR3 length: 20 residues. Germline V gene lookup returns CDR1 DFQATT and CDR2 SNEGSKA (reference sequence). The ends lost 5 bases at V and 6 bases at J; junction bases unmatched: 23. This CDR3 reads CSADPLGTGGRGVLINEQFF. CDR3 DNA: TGCAGTGCTGATCCCCTGGGGACAGGGGGCCGGGGCGTCCTGATCAATGAGCAGTTCTTC.